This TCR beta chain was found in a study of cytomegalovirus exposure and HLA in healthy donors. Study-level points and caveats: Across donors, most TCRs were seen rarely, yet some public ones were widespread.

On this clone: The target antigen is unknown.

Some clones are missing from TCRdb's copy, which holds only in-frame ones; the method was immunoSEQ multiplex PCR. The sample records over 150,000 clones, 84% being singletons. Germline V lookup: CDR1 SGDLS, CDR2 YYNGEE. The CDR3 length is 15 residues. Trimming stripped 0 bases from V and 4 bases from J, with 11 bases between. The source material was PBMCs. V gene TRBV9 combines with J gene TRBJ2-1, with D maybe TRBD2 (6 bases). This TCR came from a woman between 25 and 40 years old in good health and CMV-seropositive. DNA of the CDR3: TGTGCCAGCAGCGTAGCGGGGACTCCGTACAATGAGCAGTTCTTC. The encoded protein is CASSVAGTPYNEQFF.